A selection of T cell receptor beta chains follows, all from one sample in a study of blood T cell repertoires in COVID-19. TCRdb's table, derived via immunoSEQ multiplex PCR, lists solely in-frame clones and lacks some. The table includes 150,000 to 200,000 clones, roughly 77% detected once. The source material was peripheral blood. These receptors were taken from an elderly woman with COVID-19, enrolled during active disease. Each CDR3 is given without its conserved first and last residue. The order of the fields is V gene, D gene, J gene, CDR3 protein. A D gene is named only where the DNA matches it firmly.

V: TRBV27
D: .
J: TRBJ2-2
CDR3: ASSGQQGPNTGELF

V: TRBV2
D: .
J: TRBJ2-4
CDR3: ASSWRGHIQY

V: TRBV5-1
D: .
J: TRBJ1-2
CDR3: ASSLDAPVDGYT

V: TRBV18
D: TRBD1
J: TRBJ2-5
CDR3: ASSPETGDETQY

V: TRBV7-2
D: .
J: TRBJ2-7
CDR3: ASSLVYRDEQY

V: TRBV15
D: TRBD1
J: TRBJ2-2
CDR3: ATSRDRTGTGELF

V: TRBV4-3
D: TRBD1
J: TRBJ1-1
CDR3: ASSSHRGPNTEAF

V: TRBV19
D: .
J: TRBJ1-5
CDR3: ASSSGGNQPQH

V: TRBV27
D: TRBD1
J: TRBJ2-7
CDR3: ASSPGTGGFAYEQY

V: TRBV29-1
D: TRBD2
J: TRBJ2-3
CDR3: SVEKASGAGGTQY

V: TRBV28
D: .
J: TRBJ2-5
CDR3: ASSFRLTYQETQY

V: TRBV4-2
D: .
J: TRBJ2-7
CDR3: ASSRTTAYQPYEQY

V: TRBV6-5
D: .
J: TRBJ1-5
CDR3: ASLRGDINQPQH

V: TRBV6-4
D: .
J: TRBJ1-2
CDR3: ASSDIGRRHPNYGYT

V: TRBV6-5
D: TRBD1
J: TRBJ2-7
CDR3: ASSSTGVQPYEQY

V: TRBV30
D: .
J: TRBJ2-2
CDR3: AWSLGLLTGELF

V: TRBV11-3
D: .
J: TRBJ2-2
CDR3: ASSLDTNTGELF

V: TRBV13
D: TRBD1
J: TRBJ2-2
CDR3: ASSSTGRTTGELF

V: TRBV3-1/TRBV3-2
D: .
J: TRBJ1-2
CDR3: ASSQEDSYGYT

V: TRBV7-2
D: TRBD1
J: TRBJ1-2
CDR3: ASSIQTGDSFYGYT

V: TRBV7-9
D: .
J: TRBJ1-3
CDR3: ASSLAHLSGSGNTIY

V: TRBV7-9
D: TRBD2
J: TRBJ2-1
CDR3: ASSLLAGGLDNEQF

V: TRBV2
D: TRBD1
J: TRBJ2-7
CDR3: ASSDQQGPYEQY

V: TRBV2
D: TRBD2
J: TRBJ2-2
CDR3: ASPGGAGNTGELF

V: TRBV6-5
D: .
J: TRBJ1-5
CDR3: ASRYEEGQPQH

V: TRBV10-3
D: TRBD2
J: TRBJ2-1
CDR3: AISESGGAYNEQF

V: TRBV28
D: TRBD1
J: TRBJ2-6
CDR3: ASSPNPGDRVDGANVLT

V: TRBV6-5
D: .
J: TRBJ1-5
CDR3: ASSYSGSINQPQH

V: TRBV2
D: TRBD2
J: TRBJ2-1
CDR3: ASRPVVRAGVGNNEQF

V: TRBV19
D: TRBD1
J: TRBJ1-1
CDR3: ASRDRDRHTEAF

V: TRBV29-1
D: TRBD2
J: TRBJ2-5
CDR3: SVEGLAGSQETQY

V: TRBV9
D: .
J: TRBJ1-1
CDR3: ASSPRSGDTEAF

V: TRBV5-1
D: TRBD1
J: TRBJ2-2
CDR3: ASSLEGAPGELF

V: TRBV23-1
D: TRBD1
J: TRBJ1-4
CDR3: ASSPYRGEKLF

V: TRBV6-1
D: .
J: TRBJ1-2
CDR3: ASSDAYRTYGYT

V: TRBV11-2
D: TRBD2
J: TRBJ2-7
CDR3: ASSPRTSGPYEQY

V: TRBV10-3
D: .
J: TRBJ2-2
CDR3: AISWTPVPGELF

V: TRBV7-2
D: TRBD2
J: TRBJ2-2
CDR3: ASSLVFRLAGGSTGELF

V: TRBV13
D: TRBD1
J: TRBJ1-1
CDR3: ASSLMDRGRGTEAF

V: TRBV6-6
D: .
J: TRBJ2-5
CDR3: ASMDSQETQY

V: TRBV3-1/TRBV3-2
D: .
J: TRBJ1-3
CDR3: ASSPLEAGNTIY

V: TRBV5-1
D: .
J: TRBJ2-5
CDR3: ASSLVGQGQETQY

V: TRBV5-4
D: .
J: TRBJ2-7
CDR3: ASSLGGLQQY

V: TRBV6-5
D: TRBD1
J: TRBJ1-1
CDR3: ASSYRTGNTEAF

V: TRBV3-1/TRBV3-2
D: TRBD2
J: TRBJ2-2
CDR3: ASSSGLAGTGELF

V: TRBV7-6
D: TRBD2
J: TRBJ2-2
CDR3: ASSPATSGGTGELF

V: TRBV19
D: TRBD1
J: TRBJ2-5
CDR3: ASSRRQGHQETQY